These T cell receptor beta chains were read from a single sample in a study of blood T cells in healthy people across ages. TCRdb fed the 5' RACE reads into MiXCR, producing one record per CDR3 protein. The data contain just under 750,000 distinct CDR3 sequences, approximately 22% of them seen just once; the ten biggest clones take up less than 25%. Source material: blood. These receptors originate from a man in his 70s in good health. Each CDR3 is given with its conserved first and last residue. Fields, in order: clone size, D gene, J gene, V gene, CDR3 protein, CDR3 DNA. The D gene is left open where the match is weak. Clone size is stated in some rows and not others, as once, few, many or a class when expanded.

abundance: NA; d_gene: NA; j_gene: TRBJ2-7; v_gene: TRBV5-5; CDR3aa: CASSLNQKQYF; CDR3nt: TGTGCCAGCAGCTTGAATCAGAAGCAGTACTTC
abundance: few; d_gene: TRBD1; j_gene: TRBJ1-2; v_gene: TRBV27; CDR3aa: CASSIPGQGVYGYTF; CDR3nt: TGTGCCAGCAGTATACCGGGACAGGGTGTCTATGGCTACACCTTC
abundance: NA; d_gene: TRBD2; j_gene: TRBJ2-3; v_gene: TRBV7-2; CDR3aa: CASSFSGKPTDTPYF; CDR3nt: TGTGCCAGCAGCTTTAGCGGGAAGCCCACAGATACGCCGTATTTT
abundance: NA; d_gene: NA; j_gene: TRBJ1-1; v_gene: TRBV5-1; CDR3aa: CASSLLTGENTEAFF; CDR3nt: TGCGCCAGCAGCTTATTGACAGGCGAGAACACTGAAGCTTTCTTT
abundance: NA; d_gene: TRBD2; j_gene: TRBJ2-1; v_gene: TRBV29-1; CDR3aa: CSVEGPGLAENNEQFF; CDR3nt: TGCAGCGTTGAAGGCCCCGGACTAGCGGAAAACAATGAGCAGTTCTTC
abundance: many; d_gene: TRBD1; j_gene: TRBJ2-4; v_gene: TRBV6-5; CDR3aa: CASRTGGSNIQYF; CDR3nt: TGTGCCAGCAGGACAGGGGGAAGTAACATTCAGTACTTC
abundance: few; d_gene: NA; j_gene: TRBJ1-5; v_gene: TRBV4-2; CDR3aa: CASSQGEGAVGIQPQHF; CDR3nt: TGTGCCAGCAGCCAAGGTGAGGGCGCAGTGGGAATTCAGCCCCAGCATTTT
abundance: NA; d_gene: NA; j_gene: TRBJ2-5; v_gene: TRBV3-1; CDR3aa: CASSQDFGVRETQYF; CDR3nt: TGTGCCAGCAGCCAAGATTTCGGGGTGAGGGAGACCCAGTACTTC
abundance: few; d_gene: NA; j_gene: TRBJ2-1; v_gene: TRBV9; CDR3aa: CASSVAGRQFF; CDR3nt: TGTGCCAGCAGCGTAGCAGGGAGACAGTTCTTC
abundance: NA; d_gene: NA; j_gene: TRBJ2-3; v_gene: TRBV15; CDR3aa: CATSRERGATDTQYF; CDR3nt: TGTGCCACCAGCAGAGAGCGCGGGGCCACAGATACGCAGTATTTT
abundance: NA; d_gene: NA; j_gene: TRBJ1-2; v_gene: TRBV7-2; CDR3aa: CASSQDTYGYTF; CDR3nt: TGTGCCAGCAGCCAGGACACCTATGGCTACACCTTC
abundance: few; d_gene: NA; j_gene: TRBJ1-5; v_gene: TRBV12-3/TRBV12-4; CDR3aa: CASTRRGVLSNQPQHF; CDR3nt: TGTGCCAGCACCCGAAGAGGTGTTTTAAGCAATCAGCCCCAGCATTTT
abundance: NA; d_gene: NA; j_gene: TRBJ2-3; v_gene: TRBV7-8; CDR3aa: CASSRGEGNTQYF; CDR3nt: TGTGCCAGCAGCCGTGGGGAAGGGAATACGCAGTATTTT
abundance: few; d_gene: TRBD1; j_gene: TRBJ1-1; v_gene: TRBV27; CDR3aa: CASSGTGQGASLAFF; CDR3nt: TGTGCCAGCAGTGGAACCGGACAGGGGGCTTCTCTAGCTTTCTTT
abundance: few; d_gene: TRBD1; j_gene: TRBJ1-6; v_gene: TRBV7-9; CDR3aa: CASGRQGAGSPLHF; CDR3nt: TGTGCCAGCGGACGACAGGGGGCCGGATCACCCCTCCACTTT
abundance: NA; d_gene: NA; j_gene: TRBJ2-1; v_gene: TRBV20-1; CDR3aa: CSARDRLAEQFF; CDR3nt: TGCAGTGCTAGAGATCGACTTGCTGAGCAGTTCTTC
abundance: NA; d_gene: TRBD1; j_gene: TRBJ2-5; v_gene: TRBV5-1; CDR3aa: CASSLDRQGGAETQYF; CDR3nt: TGCGCCAGCAGCTTGGATAGACAGGGCGGCGCGGAGACCCAGTACTTC
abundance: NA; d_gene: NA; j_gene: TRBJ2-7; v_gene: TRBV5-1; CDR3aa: CASRKSTDELEQYF; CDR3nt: TGCGCCAGCAGGAAGAGTACGGACGAACTCGAGCAGTACTTC
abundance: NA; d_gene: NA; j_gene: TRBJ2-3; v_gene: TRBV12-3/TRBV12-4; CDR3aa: CASTPFGAGDTQYF; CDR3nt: TGTGCCAGCACCCCGTTTGGGGCTGGAGATACGCAGTATTTT
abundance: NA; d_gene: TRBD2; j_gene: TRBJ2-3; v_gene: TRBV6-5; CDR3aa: CASSYEAGVSTDTQYF; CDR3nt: TGTGCCAGCAGTTACGAAGCGGGGGTTAGCACAGATACGCAGTATTTT
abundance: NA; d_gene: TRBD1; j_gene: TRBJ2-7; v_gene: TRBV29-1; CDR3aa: CSAQTGPYEQYF; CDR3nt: TGCAGCGCCCAGACAGGGCCTTACGAGCAGTACTTC
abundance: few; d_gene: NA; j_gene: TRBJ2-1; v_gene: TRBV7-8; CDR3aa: CASGREYSYNEQFF; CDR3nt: TGTGCCAGCGGGCGGGAATACTCCTACAATGAGCAGTTCTTC
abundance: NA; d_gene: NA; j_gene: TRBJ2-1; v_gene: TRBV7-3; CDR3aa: CASSPAGARAPVNEQFF; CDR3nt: TGTGCCAGCAGCCCAGCCGGGGCTAGAGCCCCGGTGAATGAGCAGTTCTTC
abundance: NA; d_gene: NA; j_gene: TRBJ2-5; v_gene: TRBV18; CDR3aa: CASSTRVDSGIETQYF; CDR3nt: TGTGCCAGCTCAACACGAGTCGACTCCGGGATCGAGACCCAGTACTTC
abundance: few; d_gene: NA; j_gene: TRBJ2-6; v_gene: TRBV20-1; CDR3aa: CSVGAGANVLTF; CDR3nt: TGCAGTGTTGGGGCTGGGGCCAACGTCCTGACTTTC
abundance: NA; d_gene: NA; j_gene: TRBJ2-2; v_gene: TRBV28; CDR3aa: CASSGGGRTGELFF; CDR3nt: TGTGCCAGCAGCGGTGGAGGGCGCACCGGGGAGCTGTTTTTT
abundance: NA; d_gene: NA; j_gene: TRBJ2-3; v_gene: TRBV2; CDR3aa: CASSGDRFTSTDTQYF; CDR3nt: TGTGCCAGCAGCGGTGACAGGTTCACTAGCACAGATACGCAGTATTTT
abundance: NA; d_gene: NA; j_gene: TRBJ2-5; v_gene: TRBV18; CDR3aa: CASSPSRVETQYF; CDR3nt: TGTGCCAGCTCACCAAGCAGGGTGGAGACCCAGTACTTC